The present T cell receptor (beta chain) was sequenced within a study of blood T cell repertoires in COVID-19. This clone was seen only a few times. The cohort comprised adults aged roughly 18 to 95 years residing in about two dozen US areas. V lost 0 bases to trimming and J lost 6 bases; unmatched junction nucleotides: 3. Germline lookup yields CDR1 MNHNY and CDR2 SVGAGI (reference sequence). The CDR3 covers 14 residues. Assay used: immunoSEQ multiplex PCR; TCRdb lists only in-frame clones, some missing. The table has approximately 210,000 clones, around 88% seen once. The chain recombines TRBV6-6 with TRBJ2-7; 9 nucleotides line up with TRBD1. Sequenced material: PBMCs or T cells enriched from blood (not recorded which). The source is a woman between 50 and 59 years old with acute COVID-19. The CDR3, as DNA: TGTGCCAGCAGTTACTCCCGACAGGGGGGCGAGCAGTACTTC. Its protein is CASSYSRQGGEQYF.